A selection of T cell receptor beta chains follows, all from one sample in a study of Ad26.COV2.S vaccination and SARS-CoV-2 variants. Assay: immunoSEQ multiplex PCR; the TCRdb copy retains only in-frame clones and omits some. The profile shows around 250,000 clones, around 88% of them singletons. Here the sequenced sample was peripheral blood, taken in a trial of Ad26.COV2.S vaccine versus placebo. Source of these receptors: a person aged 18-60 years who received the Ad26.COV2.S COVID-19 vaccine or a placebo. The CDR3 runs from the conserved cysteine through the conserved F or W. The order of the fields is V gene, J gene, D gene, clone size, CDR3 protein, CDR3 DNA. D genes are given only for firm matches. Clone size is stated in some rows and not others, as once, few, many or a class when expanded.

TRBV4-1	TRBJ2-2	TRBD1	.	CASSQDRGGPGELFF	TGCGCCAGCAGCCAAGATCGAGGGGGCCCCGGGGAGCTGTTTTTT
TRBV12-3/TRBV12-4	TRBJ1-2	TRBD1	.	CASGTGYGYTF	TGTGCCAGCGGGACAGGGTATGGCTACACCTTC
TRBV5-6	TRBJ1-1	TRBD1	.	CASSLTGGDTEAFF	TGTGCCAGCAGCTTAACAGGGGGAGACACTGAAGCTTTCTTT
TRBV6-6	TRBJ1-2	.	.	CASSQMRQVAGYTF	TGTGCCAGCAGTCAAATGAGACAGGTTGCCGGCTACACCTTC
TRBV3-1/TRBV3-2	TRBJ1-1	.	once	CASSQVMGTEAFF	TGTGCCAGCAGCCAAGTTATGGGGACTGAAGCTTTCTTT
TRBV21-1	TRBJ2-3	.	few	CASSKTSGRARDTQYF	TGTGCCAGCAGCAAGACTAGCGGGAGGGCCCGGGATACGCAGTATTTT
TRBV29-1	TRBJ2-1	.	.	CSVGGLGSRDEQFF	TGCAGCGTAGGGGGGCTAGGGTCCAGGGATGAGCAGTTCTTC
TRBV7-8	TRBJ1-2	.	.	CASSLIQGFDGYTF	TGTGCCAGCAGCTTGATCCAGGGGTTTGATGGCTACACCTTC
TRBV4-3	TRBJ2-1	.	.	CASSQEVGRSYNEQFF	TGCGCCAGCAGCCAAGAGGTGGGGCGTTCCTACAATGAGCAGTTCTTC
TRBV19	TRBJ2-1	TRBD1	.	CASLDRVKYEQFF	TGTGCCAGTCTCGACAGGGTAAAATATGAGCAGTTCTTC
TRBV5-5	TRBJ2-1	.	.	CASSLAGYEQFF	TGTGCCAGCAGCTTGGCTGGTTATGAGCAGTTCTTC
TRBV11-2	TRBJ2-1	TRBD2	.	CASSLGLAYNEQFF	TGTGCCAGCAGCTTAGGACTAGCGTACAATGAGCAGTTCTTC
TRBV6-2/TRBV6-3	TRBJ2-7	.	.	CASSLGSYEQYF	TGTGCCAGCAGTCTCGGAAGCTACGAGCAGTACTTC
TRBV1	TRBJ1-4	.	.	CTSSQTLQASFATNEKLFF	TGCACCAGCAGCCAAACGCTCCAGGCTTCTTTTGCAACTAATGAAAAACTGTTTTTT
TRBV15	TRBJ2-6	.	once	CATRKVGANVLTF	TGTGCCACCAGAAAAGTAGGGGCCAACGTCCTGACTTTC
TRBV27	TRBJ2-7	TRBD1	.	CVTRGPPGQGHEQYF	TGTGTCACCCGAGGACCCCCGGGACAGGGCCACGAGCAGTACTTC
TRBV6-4	TRBJ1-2	TRBD1	few	CASRPGQGRIAGYTF	TGTGCCAGCCGTCCGGGACAGGGAAGGATAGCTGGCTACACCTTC
TRBV9	TRBJ1-2	TRBD1	once	CASSEQLRGNYGYTF	TGTGCCAGCAGCGAACAACTCAGGGGGAACTATGGCTACACCTTC
TRBV3-1/TRBV3-2	TRBJ1-4	TRBD1	.	CASSQGVWDRGREKLFF	TGTGCCAGCAGCCAAGGAGTTTGGGACAGGGGTCGTGAAAAACTGTTTTTT
TRBV19	TRBJ2-1	.	.	CASSIGNNEQFF	TGTGCCAGTAGTATCGGGAACAATGAGCAGTTCTTC
TRBV5-4	TRBJ2-7	.	.	CASSVVGGGYEQYF	TGTGCCAGCAGCGTCGTTGGCGGCGGATACGAGCAGTACTTC
TRBV4-2	TRBJ1-1	.	.	CASSQEGPGNTEAFF	TGTGCCAGCAGCCAAGAGGGGCCGGGCAACACTGAAGCTTTCTTT
TRBV6-5	TRBJ2-5	.	.	CASIRGAFQETQYF	TGTGCCAGCATTAGGGGAGCATTCCAAGAGACCCAGTACTTC
TRBV27	TRBJ1-1	TRBD1	.	CASSPRPGQGAGAFF	TGTGCCAGCAGTCCCCGGCCGGGACAGGGGGCCGGAGCTTTCTTT
TRBV6-2/TRBV6-3	TRBJ1-5	.	.	CASSVPGRTNQPQHF	TGTGCCAGCAGTGTCCCGGGACGGACTAATCAGCCCCAGCATTTT
TRBV7-3	TRBJ2-3	.	.	CASSLYSTDTQYF	TGTGCCAGCAGTTTGTATAGCACAGATACGCAGTATTTT
TRBV5-4	TRBJ2-3	TRBD2	.	CATEGGSTDTQYF	TGTGCCACCGAGGGAGGGAGCACAGATACGCAGTATTTT
TRBV6-5	TRBJ2-3	TRBD2	.	CASSYSSGRVGDTQYF	TGTGCCAGCAGTTATTCTAGCGGGAGGGTAGGAGATACGCAGTATTTT
TRBV9	TRBJ2-2	.	.	CASSAPPGGTAGELFF	TGTGCCAGCAGCGCACCACCCGGGGGTACGGCCGGGGAGCTGTTTTTT
TRBV27	TRBJ1-1	.	once	CASSVQANTEAFF	TGTGCCAGCAGTGTTCAAGCGAATACTGAAGCTTTCTTT
TRBV4-2	TRBJ2-3	.	.	CASSQVATQGDTQYF	TGTGCCAGCAGCCAAGTGGCTACCCAGGGCGATACGCAGTATTTT
TRBV24-1	TRBJ2-1	TRBD1	.	CATSDRQGSDEQFF	TGTGCCACCAGTGATAGACAGGGATCCGATGAGCAGTTCTTC
TRBV7-2	TRBJ2-3	.	.	CASSWTSTDTQYF	TGTGCCAGCAGCTGGACTAGCACAGATACGCAGTATTTT
TRBV19	TRBJ2-5	TRBD1	.	CASRTGGRETQYF	TGTGCCAGTCGGACAGGGGGAAGGGAGACCCAGTACTTC
TRBV7-9	TRBJ1-3	.	.	CASSLGAGSSGNTIYF	TGTGCCAGCAGCTTAGGGGCAGGTTCCTCTGGAAACACCATATATTTT
TRBV13	TRBJ2-1	TRBD2	.	CASRRQREEHEQFF	TGTGCCAGCAGACGCCAGCGGGAGGAACATGAGCAGTTCTTC
TRBV5-4	TRBJ2-3	.	.	CASSFSGGRTDTQYF	TGTGCCAGCAGCTTTAGTGGCGGTCGCACAGATACGCAGTATTTT
TRBV25-1	TRBJ2-1	.	.	CASRKGGSYNEQFF	TGTGCCAGCAGAAAAGGAGGCTCCTACAATGAGCAGTTCTTC
TRBV5-4	TRBJ2-5	.	once	CASSLEETQYF	TGTGCCAGCAGCTTGGAAGAGACCCAGTACTTC
TRBV11-2	TRBJ1-6	TRBD1	once	CASSLDRQGSSSPLHF	TGTGCCAGCAGCTTAGATCGACAGGGGAGTAGTTCACCCCTCCACTTT
TRBV7-2	TRBJ1-5	TRBD1	.	CASSADREQPQHF	TGTGCCAGCAGCGCAGACAGGGAACAGCCCCAGCATTTT
TRBV5-1	TRBJ2-7	TRBD2	.	CASSSSGLAGKEQYF	TGCGCCAGCAGCTCGTCGGGACTAGCGGGGAAGGAGCAGTACTTC
TRBV7-2	TRBJ2-1	.	.	CASIPRGSNEQFF	TGTGCCAGCATCCCGAGGGGTTCCAATGAGCAGTTCTTC
TRBV5-1	TRBJ2-5	TRBD2	.	CASSFPLAGGRETQYF	TGCGCCAGCAGCTTCCCTCTAGCGGGAGGTCGAGAGACCCAGTACTTC